Listed below are T cell receptor beta chains from one sample, sequenced in a study of CD8+CD57+ T cells in acquired aplastic anemia. TCRdb independently ran MiXCR on the reads; one entry per CDR3 protein. The data hold 160,000 or so distinct CDR3 sequences, with more than 45% observed a single time. The sequenced sample consisted of sorted CD4+, CD8+, or CD8+CD57+ T cells (not recorded which) from PBMCs. Receptors were obtained from a human donor with aplastic anemia. The CDR3 runs from the conserved cysteine through the conserved F or W. A D gene is named only where the DNA matches it firmly. A row's size may be missing; if present it is once, few, many or a size class.

d_call	v_call	clone_size	j_call	cdr3_aa	cdr3_nt
NA	TRBV25-1	many	TRBJ2-3	CASLGTLGTGASTDTQYF	TGTGCCAGCCTCGGGACTCTGGGGACTGGTGCTAGCACAGATACGCAGTATTTT
NA	TRBV3-1	many	TRBJ1-1	CASSLLTSNTEAFF	TGTGCCAGCAGCCTCCTCACCTCGAACACTGAAGCTTTCTTT
NA	TRBV5-5	many	TRBJ2-7	CASSLVPDFEQYF	TGTGCCAGCAGCTTGGTACCAGACTTCGAGCAGTACTTC
TRBD1	TRBV7-2	NA	TRBJ1-5	CAGSLRGDQPQHF	TGTGCCGGCAGCCTCAGGGGGGATCAGCCCCAGCATTTT
TRBD1	TRBV7-9	NA	TRBJ1-2	CASSAGQGIDGYTF	TGTGCCAGCAGCGCGGGACAGGGAATCGATGGCTACACCTTC
NA	TRBV25-1	NA	TRBJ1-1	CASISGRTEAFF	TGTGCCAGCATCTCTGGGCGCACTGAAGCTTTCTTT
TRBD2	TRBV9	many	TRBJ2-3	CASSVGGGTYTDTQYF	TGTGCCAGCAGCGTAGGGGGAGGGACCTACACAGATACGCAGTATTTT
TRBD2	TRBV7-2	NA	TRBJ2-7	CASSNSGGHEQYF	TGTGCCAGCAGCAATAGCGGGGGGCACGAGCAGTACTTC
NA	TRBV18	few	TRBJ1-4	CASSLTGGGLFF	TGTGCCAGCTCACTGACAGGCGGAGGACTGTTTTTT
TRBD2	TRBV2	few	TRBJ2-7	CASSETPSGRYYEQYF	TGTGCCAGCAGTGAAACACCTAGCGGGAGGTACTACGAGCAGTACTTC
NA	TRBV10-2	NA	TRBJ2-3	CASSEVGHPGGDTQYF	TGCGCCAGCAGTGAAGTTGGGCACCCTGGAGGAGATACGCAGTATTTT
NA	TRBV5-1	many	TRBJ2-5	CASSLRGQETQYF	TGCGCCAGCAGCTTGAGGGGTCAAGAGACCCAGTACTTC
TRBD1	TRBV7-3	NA	TRBJ2-2	CASILRRDRVSFANTGELFF	TGTGCCAGCATCCTAAGGCGGGACAGGGTTTCCTTCGCGAACACCGGGGAGCTGTTTTTT
NA	TRBV2	NA	TRBJ1-1	CASITDGNTEAFF	TGTGCCAGCATTACCGACGGGAACACTGAAGCTTTCTTT
NA	TRBV7-2	many	TRBJ1-3	CASSLDSNSGNTIYF	TGTGCCAGCAGCTTAGACAGCAACTCTGGAAACACCATATATTTT
TRBD1	TRBV10-3	once	TRBJ1-1	CAIRGQEGNTEAFF	TGTGCCATCAGGGGACAGGAGGGAAACACTGAAGCTTTCTTT